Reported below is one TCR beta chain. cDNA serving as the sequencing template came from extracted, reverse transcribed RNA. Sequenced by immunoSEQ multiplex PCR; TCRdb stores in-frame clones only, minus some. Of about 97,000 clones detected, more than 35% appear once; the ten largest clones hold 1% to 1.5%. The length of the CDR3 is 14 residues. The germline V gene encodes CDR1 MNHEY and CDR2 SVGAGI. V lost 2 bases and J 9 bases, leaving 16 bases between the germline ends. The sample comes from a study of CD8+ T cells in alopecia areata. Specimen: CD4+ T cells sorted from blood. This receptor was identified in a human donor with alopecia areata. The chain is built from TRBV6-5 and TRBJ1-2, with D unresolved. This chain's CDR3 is CASSYGSVRASYTF. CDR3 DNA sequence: TGTGCCAGCAGTTACGGCTCGGTCCGCGCGAGCTACACCTTC.